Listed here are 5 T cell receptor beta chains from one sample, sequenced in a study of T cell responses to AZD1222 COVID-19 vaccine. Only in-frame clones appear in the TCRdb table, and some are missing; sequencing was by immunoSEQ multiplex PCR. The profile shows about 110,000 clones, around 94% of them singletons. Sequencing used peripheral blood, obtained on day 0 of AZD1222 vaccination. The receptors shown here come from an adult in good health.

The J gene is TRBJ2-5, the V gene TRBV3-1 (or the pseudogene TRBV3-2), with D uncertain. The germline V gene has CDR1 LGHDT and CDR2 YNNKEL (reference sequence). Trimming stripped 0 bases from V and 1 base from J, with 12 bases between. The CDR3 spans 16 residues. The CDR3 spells CASSQDWAASQETQYF. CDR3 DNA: TGTGCCAGCAGCCAAGATTGGGCAGCCAGCCAAGAGACCCAGTACTTC.

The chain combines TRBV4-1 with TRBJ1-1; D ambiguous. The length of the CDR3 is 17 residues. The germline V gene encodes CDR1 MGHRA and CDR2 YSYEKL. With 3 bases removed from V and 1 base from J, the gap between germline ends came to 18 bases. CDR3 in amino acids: CASSHHPTLQRNTEAFF. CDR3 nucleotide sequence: TGCGCCAGCAGCCACCACCCAACCCTGCAGAGGAACACTGAAGCTTTCTTT.

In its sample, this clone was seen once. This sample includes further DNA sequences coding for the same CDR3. In DNA, the CDR3 is TGTGCCAGCAGTTACCGGCAAGGCTATGGCTACACCTTC. Its protein is CASSYRQGYGYTF. The chain joins TRBV6-5 to TRBJ1-2; D not certain. The V gene lost 2 bases and the J gene lost 4 bases, with 8 bases spanning the gap. CDR1 is MNHEY and CDR2 is SVGAGI in the germline V gene. CDR3 length: 13 amino acids.

CDR3 in amino acids: CASSLYPGSGYTF. CDR3 DNA sequence: TGTGCCAGCAGTTTATACCCGGGGTCTGGCTACACCTTC. This chain joins TRBV12-3 or TRBV12-4 and TRBJ1-2; D not certain. The length of the CDR3 is 13 residues. V shed 2 bases and J shed 7 bases, with 11 bases lying between them.

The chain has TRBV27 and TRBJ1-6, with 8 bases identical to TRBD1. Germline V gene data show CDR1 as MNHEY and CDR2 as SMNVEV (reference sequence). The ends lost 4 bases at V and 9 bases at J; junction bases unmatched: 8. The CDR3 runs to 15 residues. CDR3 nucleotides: TGTGCCAGCAGTTCGGACAGGGAAATGAGTTCACCCCTCCACTTT. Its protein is CASSSDREMSSPLHF.